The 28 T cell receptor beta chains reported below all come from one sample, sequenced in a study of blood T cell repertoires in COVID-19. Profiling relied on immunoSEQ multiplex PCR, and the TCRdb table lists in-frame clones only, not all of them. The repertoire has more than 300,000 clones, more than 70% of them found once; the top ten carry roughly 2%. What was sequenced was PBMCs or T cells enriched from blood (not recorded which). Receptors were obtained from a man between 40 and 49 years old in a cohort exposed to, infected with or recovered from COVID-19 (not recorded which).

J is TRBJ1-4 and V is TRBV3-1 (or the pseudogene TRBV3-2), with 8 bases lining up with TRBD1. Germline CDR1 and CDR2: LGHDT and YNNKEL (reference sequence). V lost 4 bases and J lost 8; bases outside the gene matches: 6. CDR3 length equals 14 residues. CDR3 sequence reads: CASSPRQGQEKLFF. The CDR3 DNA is TGTGCCAGCAGCCCCCGACAGGGGCAGGAAAAACTGTTTTTT.

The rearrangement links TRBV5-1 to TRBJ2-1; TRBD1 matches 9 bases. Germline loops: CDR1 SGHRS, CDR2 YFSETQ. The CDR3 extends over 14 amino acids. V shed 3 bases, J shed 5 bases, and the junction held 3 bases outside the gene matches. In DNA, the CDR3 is TGCGCCAGCAGCTCGGACAGGGGTCACAATGAGCAGTTCTTC. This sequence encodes CASSSDRGHNEQFF.

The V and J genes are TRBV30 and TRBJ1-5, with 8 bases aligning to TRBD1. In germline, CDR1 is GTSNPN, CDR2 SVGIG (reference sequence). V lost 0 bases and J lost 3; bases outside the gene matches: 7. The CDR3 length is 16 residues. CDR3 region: CAWSVPRTGYNQPQHF. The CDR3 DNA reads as TGTGCCTGGAGTGTACCGCGGACAGGGTACAATCAGCCCCAGCATTTT.

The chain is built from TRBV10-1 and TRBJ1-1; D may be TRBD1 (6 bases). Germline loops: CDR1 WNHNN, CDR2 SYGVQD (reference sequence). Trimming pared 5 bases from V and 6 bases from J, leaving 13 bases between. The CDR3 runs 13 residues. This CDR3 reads CASSNRVFAEAFF. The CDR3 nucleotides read TGCGCCAGCAGTAACAGGGTCTTCGCTGAAGCTTTCTTT.

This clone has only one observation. CDR3 coding DNA: TGTGCCAGCAGCTCGGGGACAGGGTTCCCGGTCTCCTACAATGAGCAGTTCTTC. It encodes CASSSGTGFPVSYNEQFF. The chain couples TRBV7-9 to TRBJ2-1; 9 nucleotides agree with TRBD1. This CDR3 region has 18 residues. The V gene's germline CDR1 is SEHNR and CDR2 FQNEAQ (reference sequence). The V gene end was trimmed by 4 bases and the J gene end by 0 bases; junction bases not matched to a gene: 10.

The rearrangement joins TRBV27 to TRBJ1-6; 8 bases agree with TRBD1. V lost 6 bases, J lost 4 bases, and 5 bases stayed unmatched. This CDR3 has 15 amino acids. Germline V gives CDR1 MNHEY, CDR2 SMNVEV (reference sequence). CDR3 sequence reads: CASRRQGAYNSPLHF. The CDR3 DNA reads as TGTGCCAGCAGACGTCAGGGGGCTTATAATTCACCCCTCCACTTT.

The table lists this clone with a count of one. The CDR3 sequence is CASSLDQGVAYEQYF. The CDR3 DNA follows: TGTGCCAGCAGCTTGGACCAGGGGGTAGCCTACGAGCAGTACTTC. The chain couples TRBV5-4 to TRBJ2-7; TRBD1 agrees at 7 bases. Germline CDR1 SGHNT, CDR2 YYREEE (reference sequence). CDR3 size: 15 residues. V gave up 0 bases and J gave up 2 bases; unmatched junction bases: 5.

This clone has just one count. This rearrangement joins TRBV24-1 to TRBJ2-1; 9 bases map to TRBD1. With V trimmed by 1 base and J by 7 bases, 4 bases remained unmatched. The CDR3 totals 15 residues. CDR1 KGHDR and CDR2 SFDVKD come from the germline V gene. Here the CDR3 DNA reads TGTGCCACCAGTGATTTAGGGACAGGGTCAAATGAGCAGTTCTTC. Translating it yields CATSDLGTGSNEQFF.

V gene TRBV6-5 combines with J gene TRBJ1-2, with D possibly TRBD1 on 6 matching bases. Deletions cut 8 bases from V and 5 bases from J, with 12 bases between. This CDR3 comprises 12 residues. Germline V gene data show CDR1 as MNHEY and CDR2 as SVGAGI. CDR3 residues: CASQGQTYGYTF. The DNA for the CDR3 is TGTGCCAGCCAAGGACAGACGTATGGCTACACCTTC.

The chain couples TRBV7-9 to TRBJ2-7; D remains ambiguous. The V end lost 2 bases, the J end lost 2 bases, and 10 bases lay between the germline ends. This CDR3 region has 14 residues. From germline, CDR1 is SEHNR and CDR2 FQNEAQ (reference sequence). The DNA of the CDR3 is TGTGCCAGCAGCTTAAAGGCGGATACCTACGAGCAGTACTTC. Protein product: CASSLKADTYEQYF. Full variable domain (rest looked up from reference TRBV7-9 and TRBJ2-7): DTGVSQNPRHKITKRGQNVTFRCDPISEHNRLYWYRQTLGQGPEFLTYFQNEAQLEKSRLLSDRFSAERPKGSFSTLEIQRTEQGDSAMYLCASSLKADTYEQYFGPGTRLTVT.

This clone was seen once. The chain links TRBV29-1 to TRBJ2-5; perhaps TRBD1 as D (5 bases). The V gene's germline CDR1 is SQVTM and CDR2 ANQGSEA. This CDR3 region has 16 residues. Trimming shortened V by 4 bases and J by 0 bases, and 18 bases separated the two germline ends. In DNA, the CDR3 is TGCAGCGTTGTTGGCCCAGATGACAGTTACCAAGAGACCCAGTACTTC. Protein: CSVVGPDDSYQETQYF.

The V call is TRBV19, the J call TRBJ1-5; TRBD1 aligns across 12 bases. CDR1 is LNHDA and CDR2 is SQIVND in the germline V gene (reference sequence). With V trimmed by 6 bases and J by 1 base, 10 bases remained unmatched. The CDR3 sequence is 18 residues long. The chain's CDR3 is CASSSGTGGRGSNQPQHF. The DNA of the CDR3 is TGTGCCAGTAGCTCCGGGACAGGGGGCCGTGGGAGCAATCAGCCCCAGCATTTT.

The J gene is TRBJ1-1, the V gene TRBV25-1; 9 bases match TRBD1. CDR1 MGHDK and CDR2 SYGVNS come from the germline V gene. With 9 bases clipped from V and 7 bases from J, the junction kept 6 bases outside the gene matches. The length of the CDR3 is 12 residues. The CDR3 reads CASGTGRDEAFF. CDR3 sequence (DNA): TGTGCCAGTGGGACAGGGAGGGATGAAGCTTTCTTT. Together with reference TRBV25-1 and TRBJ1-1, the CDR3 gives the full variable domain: EADIYQTPRYLVIGTGKKITLECSQTMGHDKMYWYQQDPGMELHLIHYSYGVNSTEKGDLSSESTVSRIRTEHFPLTLESARPSHTSQYLCASGTGRDEAFFGQGTRLTVV.

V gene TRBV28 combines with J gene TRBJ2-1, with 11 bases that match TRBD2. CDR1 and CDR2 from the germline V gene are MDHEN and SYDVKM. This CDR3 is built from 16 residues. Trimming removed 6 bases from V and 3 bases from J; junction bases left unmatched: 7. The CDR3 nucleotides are TGTGCCAGCAGAACCGGGACTAGCGGTTACTACAATGAGCAGTTCTTC. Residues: CASRTGTSGYYNEQFF.

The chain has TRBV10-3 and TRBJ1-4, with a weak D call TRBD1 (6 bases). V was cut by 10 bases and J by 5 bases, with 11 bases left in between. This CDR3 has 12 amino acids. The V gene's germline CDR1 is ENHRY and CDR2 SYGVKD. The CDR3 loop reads CATGQPNEKLFF. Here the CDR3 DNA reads TGTGCCACCGGACAGCCGAATGAAAAACTGTTTTTT.

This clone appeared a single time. Here the CDR3 DNA reads TGCGCCAGCAGCCAGCGAGGGAGTAGCACAGATACGCAGTATTTT. It encodes CASSQRGSSTDTQYF. The chain is built from TRBV5-1 and TRBJ2-3; D is possibly TRBD2 (5 bases). CDR1 is SGHRS and CDR2 is YFSETQ in the germline V gene. The CDR3 sequence is 15 residues long. The V gene lost 4 bases and the J gene lost 0 bases, with 12 bases spanning the gap.

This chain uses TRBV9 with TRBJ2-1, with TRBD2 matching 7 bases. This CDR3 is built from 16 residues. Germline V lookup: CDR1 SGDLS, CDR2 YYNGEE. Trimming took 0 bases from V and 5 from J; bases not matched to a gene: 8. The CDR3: CASSVEPTSANNEQFF. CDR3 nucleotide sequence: TGTGCCAGCAGCGTAGAACCAACTAGCGCGAACAATGAGCAGTTCTTC. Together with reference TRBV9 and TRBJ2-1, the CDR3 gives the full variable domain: DSGVTQTPKHLITATGQRVTLRCSPRSGDLSVYWYQQSLDQGLQFLIQYYNGEERAKGNILERFSAQQFPDLHSELNLSSLELGDSALYFCASSVEPTSANNEQFFGPGTRLTVL.

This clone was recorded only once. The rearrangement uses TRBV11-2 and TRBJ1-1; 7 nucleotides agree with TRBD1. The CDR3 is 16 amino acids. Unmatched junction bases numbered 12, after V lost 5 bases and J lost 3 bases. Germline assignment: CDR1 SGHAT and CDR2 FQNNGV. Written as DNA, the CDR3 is TGTGCCAGCAGCCCAACACTGACAGGGTACGACACTGAAGCTTTCTTT. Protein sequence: CASSPTLTGYDTEAFF.

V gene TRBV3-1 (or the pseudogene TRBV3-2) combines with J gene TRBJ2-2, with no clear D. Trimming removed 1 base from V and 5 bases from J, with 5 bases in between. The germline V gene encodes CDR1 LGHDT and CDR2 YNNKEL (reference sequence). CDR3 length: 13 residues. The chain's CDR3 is CASSQGRTGELFF. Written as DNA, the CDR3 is TGTGCCAGCAGCCAAGGGAGAACCGGGGAGCTGTTTTTT.

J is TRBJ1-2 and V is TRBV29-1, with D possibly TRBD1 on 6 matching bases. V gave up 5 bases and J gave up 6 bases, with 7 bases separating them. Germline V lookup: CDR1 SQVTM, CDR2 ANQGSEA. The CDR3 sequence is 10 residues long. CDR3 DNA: TGCAGCGTTTACAGGGATGGCTACACCTTC. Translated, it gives CSVYRDGYTF.

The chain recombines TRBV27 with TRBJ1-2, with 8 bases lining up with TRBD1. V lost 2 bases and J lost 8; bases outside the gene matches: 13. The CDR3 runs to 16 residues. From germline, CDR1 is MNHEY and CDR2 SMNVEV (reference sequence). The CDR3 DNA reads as TGTGCCAGCAGTTTACAGGGCCTCCAGGGGGCTGGGGGCTACACCTTC. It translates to CASSLQGLQGAGGYTF.

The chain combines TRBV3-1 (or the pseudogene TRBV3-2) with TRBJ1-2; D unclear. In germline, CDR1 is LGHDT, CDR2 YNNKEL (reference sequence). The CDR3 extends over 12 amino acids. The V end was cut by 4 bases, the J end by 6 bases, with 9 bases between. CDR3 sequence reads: CASSPGIHGYTF. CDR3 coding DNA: TGTGCCAGCAGCCCCGGGATTCATGGCTACACCTTC.

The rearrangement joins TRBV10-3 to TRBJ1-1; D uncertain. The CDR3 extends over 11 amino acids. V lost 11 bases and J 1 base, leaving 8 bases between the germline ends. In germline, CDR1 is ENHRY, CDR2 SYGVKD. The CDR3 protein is CAAAGNTEAFF. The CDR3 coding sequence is TGTGCCGCCGCAGGGAACACTGAAGCTTTCTTT.

This CDR3 reads CASRFSQGGDEQFF. The CDR3, as DNA: TGTGCCAGCAGATTTAGTCAGGGAGGGGATGAGCAGTTCTTC. The chain has TRBV2 and TRBJ2-1; 7 nucleotides align to TRBD2. The CDR3 extends over 14 amino acids. Germline lookup yields CDR1 SNHLY and CDR2 FYNNEI. Trimming at V came to 6 bases and at J to 8 bases, leaving 10 bases not matched to a gene. The complete variable domain, with remaining parts taken from reference TRBV2 and TRBJ2-1, reads EPEVTQTPSHQVTQMGQEVILRCVPISNHLYFYWYRQILGQKVEFLVSFYNNEISEKSEIFDDQFSVERPDGSNFTLKIRSTKLEDSAMYFCASRFSQGGDEQFFGPGTRLTVL.

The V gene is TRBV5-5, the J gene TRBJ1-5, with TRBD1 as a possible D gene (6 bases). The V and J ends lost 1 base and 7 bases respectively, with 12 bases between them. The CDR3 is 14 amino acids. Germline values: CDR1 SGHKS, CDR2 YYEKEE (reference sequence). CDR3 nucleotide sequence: TGTGCCAGCAGCTTGTTACAGGGCAGACAGCCCCAGCATTTT. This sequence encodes CASSLLQGRQPQHF. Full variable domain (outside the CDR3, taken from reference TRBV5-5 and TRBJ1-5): DAGVTQSPTHLIKTRGQQVTLRCSPISGHKSVSWYQQVLGQGPQFIFQYYEKEERGRGNFPDRFSARQFPNYSSELNVNALLLGDSALYLCASSLLQGRQPQHFGDGTRLSIL.

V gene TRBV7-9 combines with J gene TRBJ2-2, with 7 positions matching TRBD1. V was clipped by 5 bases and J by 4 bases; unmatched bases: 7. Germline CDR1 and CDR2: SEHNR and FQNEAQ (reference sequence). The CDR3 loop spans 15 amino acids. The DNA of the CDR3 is TGTGCCAGCAGCCCAGGGGGTTTTAGCACCGGGGAGCTGTTTTTT. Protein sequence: CASSPGGFSTGELFF.

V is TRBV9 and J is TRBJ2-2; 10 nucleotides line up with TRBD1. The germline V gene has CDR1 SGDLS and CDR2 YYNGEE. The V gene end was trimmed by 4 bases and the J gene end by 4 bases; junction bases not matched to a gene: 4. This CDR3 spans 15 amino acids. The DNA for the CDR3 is TGTGCCAGCAGCCTACGGACAGGGGGCACCGGGGAGCTGTTTTTT. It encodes CASSLRTGGTGELFF.

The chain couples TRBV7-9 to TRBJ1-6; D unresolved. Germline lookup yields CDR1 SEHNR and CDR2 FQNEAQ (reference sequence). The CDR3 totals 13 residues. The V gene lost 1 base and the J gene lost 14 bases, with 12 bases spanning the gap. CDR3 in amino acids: CASSLDGSLALHF. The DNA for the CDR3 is TGTGCCAGCAGCTTAGATGGGAGCCTGGCCCTCCACTTT.